The clone carrying this TCR beta chain was observed a handful of times. As yet, its antigen is unknown. Per the germline V gene, CDR1 is SQVTM and CDR2 is ANQGSEA. The CDR3 spans 13 residues. V dropped 6 bases and J dropped 4 bases, with 16 bases sitting between them. This entry is derived from a study of regulatory T cells in long-lasting Graves disease. Findings and limits, study-wide: Small sample size may have lowered accuracy. Less diverse TCR repertoires were seen in persistent Graves' patients than in newly diagnosed ones.

In building TCR beta libraries, iRepertoire HTBI primers were used together with Arm-PCR of CDR3 regions. In TCRdb, the multiplex PCR reads were re-called with MiXCR into one record per CDR3 protein. The data show fewer than 500,000 distinct CDR3 sequences, about 16% seen once. Time point noted: newly diagnosed GD, antithyroid drugs for less than 3 months. Construction of the TCR library relied on RNA isolated from PBMCs. This same sample was also part of a study on T cells in Graves' hyperthyroidism and ophthalmopathy. This second study notes: First-round RT-PCR of the TCR CDR3 relied on the HTBI primer set. Most thyroid-expanded clonotypes above 0.001 were also found in blood.

This TCR was sampled from a man aged 40-49 years with Graves disease. The input for sequencing was peripheral blood mononuclear cells (PBMCs), taken at new diagnosis, from a patient treated with antithyroid drugs. The chain carries TRBV29-1 and TRBJ2-7; TRBD2 might be the D (6 bases). As DNA, the CDR3 is TGCAGCGTCGCTAGCGCAAACCGATACGAGCAGTACTTC. Encoded protein: CSVASANRYEQYF.